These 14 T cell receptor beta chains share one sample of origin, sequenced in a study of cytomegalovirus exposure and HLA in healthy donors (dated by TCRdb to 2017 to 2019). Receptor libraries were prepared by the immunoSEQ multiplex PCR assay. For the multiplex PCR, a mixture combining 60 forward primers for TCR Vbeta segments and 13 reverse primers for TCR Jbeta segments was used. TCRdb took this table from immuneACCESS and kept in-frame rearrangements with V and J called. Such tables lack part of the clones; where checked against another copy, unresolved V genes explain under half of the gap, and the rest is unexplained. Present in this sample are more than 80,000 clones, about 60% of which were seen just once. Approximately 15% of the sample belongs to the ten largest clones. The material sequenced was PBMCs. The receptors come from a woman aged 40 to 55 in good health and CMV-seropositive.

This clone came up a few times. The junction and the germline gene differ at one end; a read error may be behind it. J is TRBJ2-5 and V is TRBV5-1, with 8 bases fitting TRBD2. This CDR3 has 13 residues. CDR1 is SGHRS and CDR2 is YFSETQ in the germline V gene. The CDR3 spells CVSRAGDQETQYF. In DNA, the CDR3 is TGCGTCAGCAGAGCGGGGGACCAAGAGACCCAGTACTTC.

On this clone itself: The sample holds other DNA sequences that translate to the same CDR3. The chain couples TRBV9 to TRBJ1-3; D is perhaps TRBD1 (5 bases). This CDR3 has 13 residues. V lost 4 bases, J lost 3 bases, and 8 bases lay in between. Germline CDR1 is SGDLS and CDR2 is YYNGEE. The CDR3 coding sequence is TGTGCCAGCAGCAGGGGCGATGGAAACACCATATATTTT. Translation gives CASSRGDGNTIYF.

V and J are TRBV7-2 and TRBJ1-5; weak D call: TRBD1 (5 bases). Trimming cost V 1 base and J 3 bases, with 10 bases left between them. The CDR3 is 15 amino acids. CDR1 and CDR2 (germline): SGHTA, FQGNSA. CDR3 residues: CTSSLEDSFNQPQHF. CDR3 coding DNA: TGTACCAGCAGCTTAGAAGACAGCTTCAATCAGCCCCAGCATTTT.

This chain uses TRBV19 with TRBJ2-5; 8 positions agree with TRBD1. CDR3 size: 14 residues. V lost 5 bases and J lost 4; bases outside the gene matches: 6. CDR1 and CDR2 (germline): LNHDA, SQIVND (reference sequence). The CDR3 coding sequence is TGTGCCAGTAGTGGCCAGGGGGCTGGAGAGACCCAGTACTTC. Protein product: CASSGQGAGETQYF.

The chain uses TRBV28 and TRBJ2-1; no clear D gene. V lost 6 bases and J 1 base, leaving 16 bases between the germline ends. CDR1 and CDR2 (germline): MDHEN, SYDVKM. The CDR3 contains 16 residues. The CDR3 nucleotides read TGTGCCAGCAGCCCTACCGAGAACCCATCCTACAATGAGCAGTTCTTC. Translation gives CASSPTENPSYNEQFF.

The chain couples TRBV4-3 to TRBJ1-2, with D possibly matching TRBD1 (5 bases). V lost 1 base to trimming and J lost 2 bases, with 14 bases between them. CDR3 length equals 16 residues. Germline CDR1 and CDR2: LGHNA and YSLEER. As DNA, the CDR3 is TGCGCCAGCAGCCAAGGTCACAGGCCAGACAACTATGGCTACACCTTC. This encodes CASSQGHRPDNYGYTF.

The CDR3 nucleotides are TGTGCCATCAGAGCTGACAGTCTTACTCAGCCCCAGCATTTT. Amino acids: CAIRADSLTQPQHF. The chain couples TRBV10-3 to TRBJ1-5; maybe TRBD1 (5 bases). Deletions cut 6 bases from V and 6 bases from J, with 15 bases between. The CDR3 is 14 amino acids. Germline assignment: CDR1 ENHRY and CDR2 SYGVKD.

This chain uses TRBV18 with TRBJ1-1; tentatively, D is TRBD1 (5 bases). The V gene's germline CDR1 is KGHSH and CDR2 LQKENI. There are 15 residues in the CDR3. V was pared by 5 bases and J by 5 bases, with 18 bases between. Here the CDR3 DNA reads TGTGCCAGCTCAGCCTTTGGAGGGGATGGAACTGAAGCTTTCTTT. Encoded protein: CASSAFGGDGTEAFF.

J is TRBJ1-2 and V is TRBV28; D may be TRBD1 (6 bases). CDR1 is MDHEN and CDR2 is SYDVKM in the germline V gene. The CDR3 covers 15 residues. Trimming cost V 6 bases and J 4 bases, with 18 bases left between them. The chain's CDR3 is CASSQQLGGAYGYTF. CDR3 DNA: TGTGCCAGCAGCCAACAACTGGGGGGGGCCTATGGCTACACCTTC.

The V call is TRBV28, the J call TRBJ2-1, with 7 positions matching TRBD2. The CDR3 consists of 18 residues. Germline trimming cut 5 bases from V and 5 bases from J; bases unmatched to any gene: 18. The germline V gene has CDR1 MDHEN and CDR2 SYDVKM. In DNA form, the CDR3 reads TGTGCCAGCAGTATCTGGACTAGACTTTTAGAAGGGCACAATGAGCAGTTCTTC. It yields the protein CASSIWTRLLEGHNEQFF.

CDR3 region: CASSRSGSTGELFF. In nucleotides, the CDR3 is TGCGCCAGCAGCCGTAGCGGGAGCACCGGGGAGCTGTTTTTT. The chain uses TRBV5-1 and TRBJ2-2; 9 positions agree with TRBD2. This CDR3 comprises 14 residues. V was pared by 4 bases and J by 4 bases, with 2 bases of the junction left unmatched. Germline V gene lookup returns CDR1 SGHRS and CDR2 YFSETQ.

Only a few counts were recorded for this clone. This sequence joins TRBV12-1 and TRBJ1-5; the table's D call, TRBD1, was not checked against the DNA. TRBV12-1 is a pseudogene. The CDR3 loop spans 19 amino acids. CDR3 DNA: TGTGCCAGCAGCTTTGCGCGAGGGGGCGCGACGTTGAGCAATCAGCCCCAGCATTTT. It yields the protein CASSFARGGATLSNQPQHF.

CDR3 in amino acids: CASSSILGLAGGYNEQFF. DNA for the CDR3: TGTGCCAGCAGCTCAATCCTGGGACTAGCGGGAGGCTACAATGAGCAGTTCTTC. The chain uses TRBV11-2 and TRBJ2-1; 15 bases fit TRBD2. CDR3 length: 18 residues. CDR1 and CDR2 from the germline V gene are SGHAT and FQNNGV. The J segment lost 3 bases and the V segment lost 4 bases, leaving 7 bases of the junction unmatched.

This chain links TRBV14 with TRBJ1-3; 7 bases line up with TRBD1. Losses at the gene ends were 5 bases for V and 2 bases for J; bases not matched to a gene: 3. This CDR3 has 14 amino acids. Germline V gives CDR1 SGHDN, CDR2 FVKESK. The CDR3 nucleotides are TGTGCCAGCAGCTCCACAGGGGCTGGAAACACCATATATTTT. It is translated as CASSSTGAGNTIYF.